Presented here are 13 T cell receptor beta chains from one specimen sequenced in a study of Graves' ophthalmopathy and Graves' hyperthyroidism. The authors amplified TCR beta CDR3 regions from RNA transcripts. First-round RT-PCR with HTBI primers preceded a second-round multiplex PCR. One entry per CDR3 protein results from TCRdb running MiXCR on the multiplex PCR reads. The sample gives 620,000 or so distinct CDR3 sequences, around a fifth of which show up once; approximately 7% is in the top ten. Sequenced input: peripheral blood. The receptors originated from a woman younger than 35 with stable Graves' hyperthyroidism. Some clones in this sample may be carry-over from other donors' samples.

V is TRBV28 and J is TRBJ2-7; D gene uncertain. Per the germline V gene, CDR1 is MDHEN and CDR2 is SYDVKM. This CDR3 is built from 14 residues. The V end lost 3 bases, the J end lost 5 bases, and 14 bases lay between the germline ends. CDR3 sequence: CASSLWQATHEQYF. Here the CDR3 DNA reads TGTGCCAGCAGTTTGTGGCAGGCTACTCACGAGCAGTACTTC.

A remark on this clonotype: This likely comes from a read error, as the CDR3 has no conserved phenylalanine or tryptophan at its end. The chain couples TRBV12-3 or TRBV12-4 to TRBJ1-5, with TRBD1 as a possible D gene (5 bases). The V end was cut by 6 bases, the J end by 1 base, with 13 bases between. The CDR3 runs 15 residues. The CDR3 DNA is TGTGCCAGCAGGGGGACTGACAGCAGCAATCAGCCCCAGCATTAT. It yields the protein CASRGTDSSNQPQHY.

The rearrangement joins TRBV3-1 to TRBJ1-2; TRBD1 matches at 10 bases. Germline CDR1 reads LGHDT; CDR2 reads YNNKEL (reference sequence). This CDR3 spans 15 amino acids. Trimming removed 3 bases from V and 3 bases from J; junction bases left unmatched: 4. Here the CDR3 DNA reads TGTGCCAGCAGCCACGGGGGACAGGGGTACTATGGCTACACCTTC. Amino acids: CASSHGGQGYYGYTF. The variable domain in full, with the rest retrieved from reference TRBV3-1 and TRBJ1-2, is DTAVSQTPKYLVTQMGNDKSIKCEQNLGHDTMYWYKQDSKKFLKIMFSYNNKELIINETVPNRFSPKSPDKAHLNLHINSLELGDSAVYFCASSHGGQGYYGYTFGSGTRLTVV.

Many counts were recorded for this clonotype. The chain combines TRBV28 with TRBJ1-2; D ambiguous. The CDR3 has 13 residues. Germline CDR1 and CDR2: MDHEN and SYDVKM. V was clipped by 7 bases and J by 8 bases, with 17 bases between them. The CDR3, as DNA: TGTGCCAGCAATTCCGACGGCATGGAGGGCTACACCTTC. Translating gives CASNSDGMEGYTF.

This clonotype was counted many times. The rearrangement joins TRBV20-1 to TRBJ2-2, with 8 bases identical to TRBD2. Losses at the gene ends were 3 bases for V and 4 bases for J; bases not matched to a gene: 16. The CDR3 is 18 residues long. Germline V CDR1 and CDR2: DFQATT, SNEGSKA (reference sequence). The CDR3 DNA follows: TGCAGTGCTAGGGGCGGTGGGTTCGGGGGGGCCAGCACCGGGGAGCTGTTTTTT. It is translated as CSARGGGFGGASTGELFF.

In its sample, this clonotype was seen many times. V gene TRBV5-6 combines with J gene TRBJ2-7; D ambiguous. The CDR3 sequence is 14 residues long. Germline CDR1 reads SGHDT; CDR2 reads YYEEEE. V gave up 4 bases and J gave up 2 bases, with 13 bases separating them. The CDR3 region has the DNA TGTGCCAGCAGCACGATCCCGTATCCCTACGAGCAGTACTTC. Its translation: CASSTIPYPYEQYF.

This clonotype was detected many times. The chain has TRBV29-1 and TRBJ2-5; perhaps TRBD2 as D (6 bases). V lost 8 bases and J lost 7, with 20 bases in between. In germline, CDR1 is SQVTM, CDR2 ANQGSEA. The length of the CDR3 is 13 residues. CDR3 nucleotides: TGCAGCTCCCGACCGGGACTGGAGGGGACCCAGTACTTC. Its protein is CSSRPGLEGTQYF.

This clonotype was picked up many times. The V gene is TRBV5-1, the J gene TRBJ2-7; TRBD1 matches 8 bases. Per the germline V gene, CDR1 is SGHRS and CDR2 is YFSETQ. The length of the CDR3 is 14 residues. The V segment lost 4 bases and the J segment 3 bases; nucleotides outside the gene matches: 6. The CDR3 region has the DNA TGCGCCAGCAGCCAAGGGACAGGAAACTACGAGCAGTACTTC. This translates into CASSQGTGNYEQYF. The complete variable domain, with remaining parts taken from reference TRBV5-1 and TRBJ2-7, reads KAGVTQTPRYLIKTRGQQVTLSCSPISGHRSVSWYQQTPGQGLQFLFEYFSETQRNKGNFPGRFSGRQFSNSRSEMNVSTLELGDSALYLCASSQGTGNYEQYFGPGTRLTVT.

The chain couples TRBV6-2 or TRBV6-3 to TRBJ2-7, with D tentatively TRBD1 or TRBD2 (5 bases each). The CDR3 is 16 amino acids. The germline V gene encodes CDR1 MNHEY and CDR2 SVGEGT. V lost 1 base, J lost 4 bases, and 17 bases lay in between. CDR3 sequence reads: CASSYLYGDLGYEQYF. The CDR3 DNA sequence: TGTGCCAGCAGTTACTTATACGGGGACCTCGGGTACGAGCAGTACTTC.

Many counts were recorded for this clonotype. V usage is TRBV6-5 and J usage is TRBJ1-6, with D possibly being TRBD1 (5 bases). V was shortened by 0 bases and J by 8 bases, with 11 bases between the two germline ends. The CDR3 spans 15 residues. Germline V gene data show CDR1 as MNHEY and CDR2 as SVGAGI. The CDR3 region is CASSYSKGLDSPLHF. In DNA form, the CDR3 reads TGTGCCAGCAGTTACTCAAAGGGGCTAGATTCACCCCTCCACTTT.

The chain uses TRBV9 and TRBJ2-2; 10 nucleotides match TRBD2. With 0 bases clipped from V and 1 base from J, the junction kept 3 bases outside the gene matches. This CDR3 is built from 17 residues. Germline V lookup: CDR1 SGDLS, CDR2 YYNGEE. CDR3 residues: CASSVEAGGRNTGELFF. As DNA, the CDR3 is TGTGCCAGCAGCGTAGAAGCGGGGGGGCGGAACACCGGGGAGCTGTTTTTT.

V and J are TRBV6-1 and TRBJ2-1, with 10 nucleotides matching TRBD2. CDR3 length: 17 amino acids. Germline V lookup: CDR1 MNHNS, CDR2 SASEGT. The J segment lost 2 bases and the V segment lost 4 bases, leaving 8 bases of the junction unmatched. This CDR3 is CASSASIAGGTYNEQFF. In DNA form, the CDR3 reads TGTGCCAGCAGTGCTAGTATAGCGGGAGGAACCTACAATGAGCAGTTCTTC.

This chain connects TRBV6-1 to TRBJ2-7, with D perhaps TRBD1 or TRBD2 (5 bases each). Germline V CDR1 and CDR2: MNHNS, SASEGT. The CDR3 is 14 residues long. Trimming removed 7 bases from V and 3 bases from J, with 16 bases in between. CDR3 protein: CASKERGVGYEQYF. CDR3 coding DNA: TGTGCCAGCAAAGAGAGGGGAGTCGGCTACGAGCAGTACTTC.